This is a list of T cell receptor beta chains from one sample in a study of blood T cell repertoires in COVID-19. Libraries were prepared by immunoSEQ multiplex PCR; TCRdb keeps only in-frame clonotypes and omits some of them. Of about 190,000 clones in the sample, 70% to 80% were seen once. The sequenced material came from peripheral blood. These receptor sequences come from a man between 50 and 59 years old who had recovered from COVID-19. Each CDR3 is given with its conserved first and last residue. The D gene is left open where the match is weak. A clone size is listed for some rows: how often the clone was seen (once, few, many), or a class if it is expanded.

d_call	clone_size	v_call	j_call	cdr3_aa	cdr3_nt
TRBD1	few	TRBV19	TRBJ1-1	CASSIVVRGPEAFF	TGTGCCAGTAGTATAGTAGTCAGGGGGCCTGAAGCTTTCTTT
.	.	TRBV6-6	TRBJ2-3	CASSYPGGTDTQYF	TGTGCCAGCAGTTACCCCGGGGGCACAGATACGCAGTATTTT
.	.	TRBV28	TRBJ2-5	CASSLPQKETQYF	TGTGCCAGCAGTTTACCCCAGAAGGAGACCCAGTACTTC
.	.	TRBV3-1/TRBV3-2	TRBJ2-7	CASSQGQTLLSYEQYF	TGTGCCAGCAGCCAGGGGCAGACCCTTCTCTCCTACGAGCAGTACTTC
.	.	TRBV15	TRBJ1-6	CATSRNPVRDISTSPLHF	TGTGCCACCAGCAGAAACCCAGTTCGGGATATTTCTACTTCACCCCTCCACTTT
TRBD1	.	TRBV7-2	TRBJ2-7	CASSSYRGNEQYF	TGTGCCAGCAGCTCGTACAGGGGGAACGAGCAGTACTTC
TRBD2	.	TRBV19	TRBJ2-3	CASSRRTSTQVPDTQYF	TGTGCCAGTAGTAGGAGGACTAGCACACAAGTCCCAGATACGCAGTATTTT
.	.	TRBV7-3	TRBJ2-1	CASSLRGLGIGGEQFF	TGTGCCAGCAGCTTACGGGGACTAGGGATAGGGGGCGAGCAGTTCTTC
TRBD2	.	TRBV14	TRBJ2-1	CASNQPTSGPNEQFF	TGTGCCAGCAACCAACCTACTAGCGGGCCTAATGAGCAGTTCTTC
TRBD1	.	TRBV19	TRBJ1-1	CASRAKTGGTEAFF	TGTGCCAGCCGGGCCAAAACAGGGGGTACTGAAGCTTTCTTT
.	.	TRBV15	TRBJ2-2	CATSRDLTNTGELFF	TGTGCCACCAGTCGGGACTTAACGAACACCGGGGAGCTGTTTTTT
.	.	TRBV30	TRBJ1-6	CAWSVKHSASPLHF	TGTGCCTGGAGTGTAAAACATTCCGCTTCACCCCTCCACTTT
TRBD2	.	TRBV15	TRBJ2-1	CATSRGSSGSVLLNEQFF	TGTGCCACCAGCAGAGGCTCTAGCGGGAGCGTGTTATTGAATGAGCAGTTCTTC
.	.	TRBV27	TRBJ2-1	CASSTNNEQFF	TGTGCCAGCAGTACTAACAATGAGCAGTTCTTC
.	.	TRBV19	TRBJ2-7	CASSPRPDSSYEQYF	TGTGCCAGTAGTCCCAGACCGGACAGTTCCTACGAGCAGTACTTC
.	few	TRBV6-6	TRBJ2-1	CATLTLTYNEQFF	TGTGCCACCCTGACACTGACCTACAATGAGCAGTTCTTC
.	once	TRBV28	TRBJ1-6	CASRGFYNSPLHF	TGTGCCAGTAGGGGGTTCTATAATTCACCCCTCCACTTT
.	.	TRBV5-1	TRBJ2-2	CASRPLELQAGELFF	TGCGCCAGCAGACCCCTCGAGCTACAGGCTGGGGAGCTGTTTTTT
TRBD1	once	TRBV6-5	TRBJ2-7	CASSNRGRAGEQYF	TGTGCCAGCAGTAACAGGGGGCGTGCGGGCGAGCAGTACTTC
.	.	TRBV7-6	TRBJ2-1	CATTDYNEQFF	TGTGCCACAACAGATTACAATGAGCAGTTCTTC
.	.	TRBV7-9	TRBJ2-1	CASSQAGLSSYNEQFF	TGTGCCAGCAGCCAAGCGGGCTTGAGCTCCTACAATGAGCAGTTCTTC
.	.	TRBV21-1	TRBJ1-5	CASSKGRGQPQHF	TGTGCCAGCAGCAAAGGGCGAGGTCAGCCCCAGCATTTT
.	.	TRBV7-9	TRBJ1-2	CASSLAFGISNYGYTF	TGTGCCAGCAGCTTAGCGTTCGGGATTTCAAACTATGGCTACACCTTC
TRBD2	.	TRBV25-1	TRBJ2-1	CASSASGGNNEQFF	TGTGCCAGCAGTGCTAGCGGGGGGAACAATGAGCAGTTCTTC
TRBD2	.	TRBV5-8	TRBJ2-3	CASSLQGLAGGADTQYF	TGTGCCAGCAGCTTGCAGGGATTGGCGGGAGGGGCAGATACGCAGTATTTT
TRBD1	.	TRBV6-6	TRBJ2-7	CASSYGTGSLTYEQYF	TGTGCCAGCAGTTACGGGACAGGGTCCCTAACCTACGAGCAGTACTTC
.	.	TRBV18	TRBJ2-1	CASSPLDYLIF	TGTGCCAGCTCACCACTGGACTACCTTATCTTC
TRBD1	.	TRBV5-4	TRBJ2-7	CASSLNSMKVTGKYEQYF	TGTGCCAGCAGCTTGAATTCGATGAAGGTGACAGGGAAGTACGAGCAGTACTTC
.	.	TRBV29-1	TRBJ1-2	CSVERAGGYTF	TGCAGCGTTGAACGAGCGGGGGGCTACACCTTC
TRBD2	once	TRBV7-9	TRBJ2-7	CASSTSSGSMYEQYF	TGTGCCAGCAGCACTTCTAGCGGGAGCATGTACGAGCAGTACTTC
.	few	TRBV29-1	TRBJ1-5	CSVKQGRSQPQHF	TGCAGCGTGAAACAGGGCCGGAGCCAGCCCCAGCATTTT
TRBD2	.	TRBV7-8	TRBJ2-1	CASSFLLAGGYNEQFF	TGTGCCAGCAGCTTCTTACTAGCGGGAGGGTACAATGAGCAGTTCTTC
TRBD2	once	TRBV10-3	TRBJ2-1	CAISGTSGRVPYNEQFF	TGTGCCATCAGCGGGACTAGCGGGAGGGTGCCTTACAATGAGCAGTTCTTC